Given below is one T cell receptor (beta chain) in context. The data are from a study of blood T cell repertoires in COVID-19. About the study: Donors in the United States, Italy and Spain gave samples during acute or convalescent COVID-19. From T cells, B-cell-depleted T cells, or PBMCs came the material, which was cDNA or gDNA.

In the source study's methods: Scientists estimated how many nucleated cells there were by amplifying reference gene primers. TCRdb keeps only in-frame clones here, not all; method: immunoSEQ multiplex PCR. V and J calls and clone size are as listed in that table; D and trimming were resolved from the DNA. Of 200,000 to 300,000 clones in the sample, about 87% were seen once. The CDR3 totals 12 residues. Trimming took 3 bases from V and 7 from J, leaving 9 bases between them. Germline V gene data show CDR1 as MRHNA and CDR2 as SNTAGT. This TCR was sampled from a woman in her forties with acute or convalescent COVID-19. The V gene is TRBV6-4, the J gene TRBJ1-2, with TRBD1 as a possible D gene (6 bases). Input material: peripheral blood. The CDR3 spells CASSEGASGYTF. The CDR3 DNA reads TGTGCCAGCAGTGAGGGGGCCTCTGGCTACACCTTC.